This entry lists 30 T cell receptor beta chains sequenced from one sample in a study of tumor and adjacent non-tumor tissue in lung cancer. The library came from three nested PCR rounds adapted from ARM-PCR protocols. From the multiplex PCR reads, TCRdb called clonotypes with MiXCR, one entry per CDR3 protein. This sample has approximately 79,000 distinct CDR3 sequences, with 61% found just once. This sample's RNA came from whole unsorted tissue. Sequencing input: lung tumor tissue. Receptors were obtained from a man between 65 and 79 years old with non-small cell lung cancer.

Concerning this clonotype itself: No conserved phenylalanine or tryptophan is present at the end of the CDR3, so a read error is the likely explanation. The chain has TRBV29-1 and TRBJ2-5; D not resolved. The CDR3 is 12 residues long. CDR1 and CDR2 (germline): SQVTM, ANQGSEA. V lost 8 bases and J 0 bases, leaving 10 bases between the germline ends. CDR3 sequence (DNA): TGCAGCCTTTCTCCCTACCAAGAGACCCAGTACTTA. Translated: CSLSPYQETQYL.

In regard to this clonotype: Likely a read error: the CDR3 ends without its conserved phenylalanine or tryptophan. The chain carries TRBV6-2 or TRBV6-3 and TRBJ2-4; possibly TRBD1 for D (6 bases). Per the germline V gene, CDR1 is MNHEY and CDR2 is SVGEGT. Trimming took off 10 bases at V and 0 bases at J, with 19 bases between the two ends. The CDR3 has 16 residues. The CDR3 DNA sequence: TGTGCCACCAACTCCAGGGGTAGTCAAGCCAAAAACATTCAGTACATC. This encodes CATNSRGSQAKNIQYI.

This clonotype has just a few counts. The chain employs TRBV5-1 and TRBJ2-7, with D tentatively TRBD1 (6 bases). This CDR3 region has 17 residues. CDR1 and CDR2 from the germline V gene are SGHRS and YFSETQ. V lost 2 bases and J 7 bases, leaving 25 bases between the germline ends. As DNA, the CDR3 is TGCGCCAGCAGCTTCCAGCCGACAGGATACTCCTTGTATGAGCAGTACTTC. Amino acid sequence: CASSFQPTGYSLYEQYF. Full variable domain (outside the CDR3, taken from reference TRBV5-1 and TRBJ2-7): KAGVTQTPRYLIKTRGQQVTLSCSPISGHRSVSWYQQTPGQGLQFLFEYFSETQRNKGNFPGRFSGRQFSNSRSEMNVSTLELGDSALYLCASSFQPTGYSLYEQYFGPGTRLTVT.

The rearrangement links TRBV11-2 to TRBJ1-4, with D unresolved. From germline, CDR1 is SGHAT and CDR2 FQNNGV. The CDR3 extends over 13 amino acids. The CDR3 sequence: CAGSFRPGGKLFF. The CDR3 nucleotides are TGTGCAGGCAGCTTCCGCCCGGGTGGAAAACTGTTTTTT. The variable domain in full, with the rest retrieved from reference TRBV11-2 and TRBJ1-4, is EAGVAQSPRYKIIEKRQSVAFWCNPISGHATLYWYQQILGQGPKLLIQFQNNGVVDDSQLPKDRFSAERLKGVDSTLKIQPAKLEDSAVYLCAGSFRPGGKLFFGSGTQLSVL.

This clonotype was found many times. The rearrangement joins TRBV10-3 to TRBJ2-5; no definite D call. Germline CDR1 reads ENHRY; CDR2 reads SYGVKD. V lost 10 bases and J lost 1, with 10 bases in between. CDR3 length: 12 residues. In DNA form, the CDR3 reads TGTGCCACCATGCATACCCAAGAGACCCAGTACTTC. Amino acid sequence: CATMHTQETQYF.

This clonotype was observed many times. The CDR3 nucleotides are TGCGCCAGCAGCCTCTGGACAGGGAACGAGCAGTACTTC. Translating it yields CASSLWTGNEQYF. The gene calls are TRBV5-1 and TRBJ2-7; 8 positions match TRBD1. Germline loops: CDR1 SGHRS, CDR2 YFSETQ. The CDR3 consists of 13 residues. V trimming: 4 bases; J trimming: 5 bases; junction bases outside the gene matches: 5.

In its sample, this clonotype was seen a few times. A read error may be the cause here, since a much bigger clone is one base away. V usage is TRBV5-5 and J usage is TRBJ2-3; D unclear. Germline CDR1 and CDR2: SGHKS and YYEKEE (reference sequence). There are 15 residues in the CDR3. CDR3 amino acids: CANSPWTNFTDTQYF. Written as DNA, the CDR3 is TGTGCCAACAGCCCGTGGACGAATTTCACAGATACGCAGTATTTT.

With regard to this clonotype: An end of the junction does not agree with germline; a read error may underlie this. The J gene is TRBJ2-7, the V gene TRBV6-5; either TRBD1 or TRBD2 may supply D (5 bases each). The CDR3 covers 13 residues. Germline loops: CDR1 MNHEY, CDR2 SVGAGI. CDR3 amino acids: CASRQRDGYDQYF. CDR3 DNA: TGTGCCAGCAGGCAACGGGACGGATACGATCAGTACTTC.

The chain is built from TRBV6-5 and TRBJ2-7; D not certain. This CDR3 has 15 residues. Germline CDR1 MNHEY, CDR2 SVGAGI. V was trimmed by 4 bases and J by 6 bases, leaving 19 bases between them. The CDR3: CASSSEKFVISEQYF. In DNA form, the CDR3 reads TGTGCCAGCAGTTCGGAGAAGTTTGTCATCAGCGAGCAGTACTTC.

This clonotype occurred a few times. A read error may account for a junction end that differs from germline. The V and J genes are TRBV6-5 and TRBJ1-5; D remains unclear. The germline gives CDR1 MNHEY, CDR2 SVGAGI. The CDR3 runs 13 residues. CDR3 DNA: TGTGCCAGCGGATACAGAGATAATCAGCTCCAGCATTTT. Residues: CASGYRDNQLQHF.

As regards this clonotype: This may stem from a read error, because a much larger clone lies one nucleotide away. V and J are TRBV29-1 and TRBJ1-2; D is unclear. This CDR3 is built from 10 residues. Germline values: CDR1 SQVTM, CDR2 ANQGSEA. In nucleotides, the CDR3 is TGCAGCGTTGCTAACTATGCCTACACCTTC. Translated: CSVANYAYTF.

As regards this clonotype: Here the CDR3 omits its conserved ending phenylalanine or tryptophan, so a read error is the likely source. It is unclear where the CDR3 begins or ends on the DNA, so no DNA is shown, and the CDR3 is as TCRdb lists it. V gene TRBV11-2 combines with J gene TRBJ2-7; the table's D call of TRBD1 was not tested on the DNA. Germline V gives CDR1 SGHAT, CDR2 FQNNGV. The CDR3 is made up of 14 amino acids, end residues included. CDR3 sequence reads: CASSQGTGAYEQYL.

This chain joins TRBV27 and TRBJ2-1, with 12 bases lining up with TRBD2. V was pared by 7 bases and J by 9 bases, with 10 bases of the junction left unmatched. CDR3 size: 15 residues. Germline loops: CDR1 MNHEY, CDR2 SMNVEV (reference sequence). This CDR3 is CASNYTSGRPCEQFF. CDR3 nucleotides: TGTGCCAGCAATTACACTAGCGGGAGGCCTTGTGAGCAGTTCTTC.

This clonotype was picked up many times. The chain links TRBV29-1 to TRBJ2-3; D might be TRBD1 (6 bases). The germline V and J ends were trimmed by 5 bases and 4 bases, with 10 bases remaining between them. CDR3 length equals 12 residues. Germline loops: CDR1 SQVTM, CDR2 ANQGSEA. The CDR3 bases are TGCAGCGTTCGGAAGGGGGCAGATACGCAGTATTTT. This sequence encodes CSVRKGADTQYF.

The J gene is TRBJ2-7, the V gene TRBV12-3 or TRBV12-4; unclear D gene. There are 12 residues in the CDR3. Trimming took 8 bases from V and 5 from J, leaving 13 bases between them. CDR3 residues: CASGPSYNEQYF. CDR3 DNA: TGTGCCAGCGGTCCGTCATACAACGAGCAGTACTTC.

With respect to this clonotype: Being one base from a much bigger clone, this may be a read error. The chain is built from TRBV28 and TRBJ1-1; 8 nucleotides line up with TRBD1. CDR3 length equals 17 residues. From germline, CDR1 is MDHEN and CDR2 SYDVKM. In nucleotides, the CDR3 is TGTGCCAACAGTTCCCACTCCGTACGACAGGGGAGAACTGAAGCTTTCTTT. Protein product: CANSSHSVRQGRTEAFF.

Concerning this clonotype itself: A much larger clone differs by one base, so this may be a read error. The CDR3 DNA is TGCAGTGCGCATACTCGTAGCGGAACTTGCACAGATACGCAGTATTTT. Translation gives CSAHTRSGTCTDTQYF. The chain couples TRBV20-1 to TRBJ2-3; a weak D match, TRBD2 (6 bases). The CDR3 runs to 16 residues. Germline CDR1 DFQATT, CDR2 SNEGSKA (reference sequence). Between the trimmed V and J ends, which lost 6 bases and 1 base, there was a span of 20 bases.

As regards this clonotype: Just one base apart from a much larger clone, this may be a read error. The gene calls are TRBV5-1 and TRBJ1-1; no reliable D call. The CDR3 sequence is 13 residues long. Germline V gives CDR1 SGHRS, CDR2 YFSETQ. CDR3 region: CVSSLGQEGEAFF. DNA of the CDR3: TGCGTCAGCAGCTTGGGTCAGGAGGGTGAAGCTTTCTTT.

This clonotype occurred once. This could be a read error, since a much larger clone is one nucleotide away. V and J are TRBV19 and TRBJ2-7; the D gene is possibly TRBD2 (5 bases). Germline assignment: CDR1 LNHDA and CDR2 SQIVND (reference sequence). V lost 5 bases, J lost 3 bases, and 11 bases lay in between. The CDR3 is made up of 13 amino acids. The CDR3 nucleotides are TGTGCCAGTAGTGGAACCGGGAACTACGAGCAGTACTTC. Its translation: CASSGTGNYEQYF.

This clonotype was observed once. Mismatch with germline at one junction end may stem from a read error. The V gene is TRBV4-1, the J gene TRBJ2-1, with TRBD2 as a possible D gene (6 bases). The CDR3 runs to 18 residues. Germline V lookup: CDR1 MGHRA, CDR2 YSYEKL. The CDR3 nucleotides are TGCGCCATCAGCCAAGCGAAAAGACTAGTGGCCTCCTACAATGAGCAGTTCTTC. This translates into CAISQAKRLVASYNEQFF.

This clonotype was counted between two and nine times. The chain couples TRBV20-1 to TRBJ1-3; no definite D call. Trimming stripped 3 bases from V and 4 bases from J, with 10 bases between. The length of the CDR3 is 13 residues. The germline gives CDR1 DFQATT, CDR2 SNEGSKA (reference sequence). The chain's CDR3 is CSASRREGNTIYF. Here the CDR3 DNA reads TGCAGTGCTAGTCGTAGGGAAGGAAACACCATATATTTT.

About this clonotype itself: This may be a read error: a much more frequent sequence differs by one nucleotide. This chain connects TRBV2 to TRBJ2-5, with 11 bases that match TRBD2. The CDR3 spans 17 residues. From germline, CDR1 is SNHLY and CDR2 FYNNEI. The CDR3 nucleotides are TGTGCCAGTGACTTACACACGACTAGCGGGGAGCAAGACACCCAGTACTTC. Amino acid sequence: CASDLHTTSGEQDTQYF. The full variable domain, completed using reference TRBV2 and TRBJ2-5, is EPEVTQTPSHQVTQMGQEVILRCVPISNHLYFYWYRQILGQKVEFLVSFYNNEISEKSEIFDDQFSVERPDGSNFTLKIRSTKLEDSAMYFCASDLHTTSGEQDTQYFGPGTRLLVL.

This clonotype has only a few counts. This sequence joins TRBV30 and TRBJ1-2, with no clear D. The ends were cut back, 8 bases at V and 6 bases at J, with 10 bases in the middle. The CDR3 totals 10 residues. Per the germline V gene, CDR1 is GTSNPN and CDR2 is SVGIG (reference sequence). The CDR3 spells CAARADGYTF. The CDR3 DNA reads as TGTGCCGCAAGGGCCGATGGCTACACCTTC.

This clonotype has just a few counts. It is likely a read error, because the conserved phenylalanine at the end of the CDR3 is missing. J is TRBJ2-7 and V is TRBV14; unclear D gene. Germline loops: CDR1 SGHDN, CDR2 FVKESK. With 1 base removed from V and 0 bases from J, the gap between germline ends came to 7 bases. The CDR3 spans 14 residues. CDR3 nucleotide sequence: TGTGCCAGCAGCCAAGTCTTCCCCTCCTACGAGCAGTACTCC. Its translation is CASSQVFPSYEQYS.

This clonotype was counted once. The chain has TRBV28 and TRBJ2-7, with D tentatively TRBD1 (6 bases). V gave up 11 bases and J gave up 9 bases, with 32 bases separating them. Germline values: CDR1 MDHEN, CDR2 SYDVKM. This CDR3 comprises 16 residues. CDR3 loop: CAHSHPRQEVRYGQYF. The CDR3 coding sequence is TGTGCCCACAGTCACCCCCGACAGGAGGTCCGCTATGGGCAGTACTTC.

To note about this clonotype: The CDR3 does not end in the conserved phenylalanine or tryptophan, so this is likely a read error. The rearrangement joins TRBV6-6 to TRBJ2-1, with D maybe TRBD2 (6 bases). Germline V gene lookup returns CDR1 MNHNY and CDR2 SVGAGI (reference sequence). The CDR3 runs 14 residues. CDR3 DNA sequence: TGCGCCAGCCGTTACGGGGGACGGACAAATGAGCAGTTCTTA. Translation: CASRYGGRTNEQFL.

Details on this clonotype: Its ends do not fully match the called genes, so a read error is possible. This chain links TRBV11-2 with TRBJ1-2; D gene unclear. The germline gives CDR1 SGHAT, CDR2 FQNNGV. The CDR3 spans 15 residues. This CDR3 is CANSSSLRVPYGYTF. DNA of the CDR3: TGTGCCAACAGCTCGAGCCTTCGGGTCCCCTATGGCTACACCTTC.

This clonotype was observed at least ten times. This chain connects TRBV4-1 to TRBJ2-1; 9 nucleotides agree with TRBD2. CDR3 length: 16 amino acids. Germline V gene lookup returns CDR1 MGHRA and CDR2 YSYEKL. After removal of 4 bases from V and 8 bases from J, the junction contained 12 bases not matched to a gene. The CDR3: CASSPLRGGARDEQFF. The CDR3 nucleotides are TGCGCCAGCAGCCCGCTTCGCGGGGGGGCCCGAGATGAGCAGTTCTTC.

This clonotype was counted a few times. The chain combines TRBV11-2 with TRBJ2-5, with a weak D call TRBD2 (5 bases). Germline V gives CDR1 SGHAT, CDR2 FQNNGV. Trimming cost V 5 bases and J 5 bases, with 18 bases left between them. This CDR3 is built from 15 residues. The CDR3 DNA reads TGTGCCAGCAGCCCACGCGAGAGGGTCCAGGAGACCCAGTACTTC. This encodes CASSPRERVQETQYF. Complete variable domain (other parts from reference TRBV11-2 and TRBJ2-5): EAGVAQSPRYKIIEKRQSVAFWCNPISGHATLYWYQQILGQGPKLLIQFQNNGVVDDSQLPKDRFSAERLKGVDSTLKIQPAKLEDSAVYLCASSPRERVQETQYFGPGTRLLVL.

The V call is TRBV28, the J call TRBJ1-1; D is perhaps TRBD1 (6 bases). Germline lookup yields CDR1 MDHEN and CDR2 SYDVKM. Trimming took 5 bases from V and 5 from J, leaving 15 bases between them. The CDR3 extends over 14 amino acids. CDR3 sequence: CASSPRGDGTEAFF. Written as DNA, the CDR3 is TGTGCCAGCAGTCCAAGGGGGGATGGTACTGAAGCTTTCTTT. The complete variable domain, with remaining parts taken from reference TRBV28 and TRBJ1-1, reads DVKVTQSSRYLVKRTGEKVFLECVQDMDHENMFWYRQDPGLGLRLIYFSYDVKMKEKGDIPEGYSVSREKKERFSLILESASTNQTSMYLCASSPRGDGTEAFFGQGTRLTVV.